These T cell receptor beta chains were read from a single sample in a study of Ad26.COV2.S vaccination and SARS-CoV-2 variants. Sequenced by immunoSEQ multiplex PCR; TCRdb stores in-frame clones only, minus some. The profile shows roughly 330,000 clones, almost 90% of them singletons. The sequenced sample was peripheral blood, obtained in a trial of Ad26.COV2.S vaccine versus placebo. All receptors come from a person aged 18-60 years who received the Ad26.COV2.S COVID-19 vaccine or a placebo. Both conserved end residues are part of each CDR3. Each record gives: clone size, V gene, J gene, D gene, CDR3 DNA, CDR3 protein. A D gene is named only where the DNA matches it firmly. Only part of the rows carry a size: once, few, many, or a class if the clone is expanded.

>once|TRBV6-5|TRBJ1-2|.
TGTGCCAGCAGGCACTTGGGGGATGGCTACACCTTC
CASRHLGDGYTF
>.|TRBV18|TRBJ1-2|.
TGTGCCAGCTCACCGGGGGCAGGCGACAACTATGGCTACACCTTC
CASSPGAGDNYGYTF
>.|TRBV6-4|TRBJ1-2|.
TGTGCCAGCACCCCTGGTCCAAACTATGGCTACACCTTC
CASTPGPNYGYTF
>once|TRBV25-1|TRBJ1-2|.
TGTGCCAGCAGTGAGAGTGGTCGGGGAAATGGGGGCTACACCTTC
CASSESGRGNGGYTF
>once|TRBV15|TRBJ1-3|TRBD1
TGTGCCACGAAAAGGTTAGGGACAGGGTCTGGAAACACCATATATTTT
CATKRLGTGSGNTIYF
>.|TRBV7-9|TRBJ1-4|TRBD1
TGTGCCAGCAGCTTAGGAGGACAGGGCTTTGAAAAACTGTTTTTT
CASSLGGQGFEKLFF
>.|TRBV7-9|TRBJ2-3|.
TGTGCCAGCAGCTTAGGGGACAACACAGATACGCAGTATTTT
CASSLGDNTDTQYF
>once|TRBV7-2|TRBJ2-1|.
TGTGCCAGCAGCCCGACTTTAAGCGGAGCTAATGAGCAGTTCTTC
CASSPTLSGANEQFF
>.|TRBV19|TRBJ2-3|.
TGTGCCAGTAGTATTGCAGGGGCGGGAGATACGCAGTATTTT
CASSIAGAGDTQYF
>.|TRBV6-2/TRBV6-3|TRBJ1-2|.
TGTGCCAGCAGTTCCGGATGGGGCTACACCTTC
CASSSGWGYTF
>.|TRBV7-8|TRBJ2-3|.
TGTGCCAGCAGCAAAAGCTCCGGGGGAGTGACCACAGATACGCAGTATTTT
CASSKSSGGVTTDTQYF
>.|TRBV11-2|TRBJ2-2|TRBD1
TGTGCCAGCAGCTTAGATCCAGGGGGCTACACCGGGGAGCTGTTTTTT
CASSLDPGGYTGELFF
>.|TRBV29-1|TRBJ1-2|TRBD1
TGCAGCGTGCAAGGAACCGGGGACAGCTACTATGGCTACACCTTC
CSVQGTGDSYYGYTF
>once|TRBV3-1/TRBV3-2|TRBJ1-2|.
TGTGCCAGCAGCCTCAACGCCGGACCCTCGGGGGGCTACACCTTC
CASSLNAGPSGGYTF
>.|TRBV6-2/TRBV6-3|TRBJ2-7|.
TGTGCCAGCAGCCCCTCCTACGAGCAGTACTTC
CASSPSYEQYF